This paragraph covers one T cell receptor beta chain sequence. The germline V gene encodes CDR1 SGDLS and CDR2 YYNGEE. The V end lost 4 bases, the J end lost 7 bases, and 15 bases lay between the germline ends. The CDR3 sequence is 14 residues long. This sample is part of a study of tumor T cells in aggressive B-cell lymphoma. Generated by immunoSEQ multiplex PCR, the TCRdb table keeps only in-frame clones and is missing some. The sample consists of over 7,000 clones, more than 75% of them appearing once. The specimen was tumor tissue. This receptor was taken from an adult with diffuse large B cell lymphoma. The V and J genes are TRBV9 and TRBJ1-5; D is perhaps TRBD1 (6 bases). The chain's CDR3 is CASSSTGSNQPQHF. The DNA of the CDR3 is TGTGCCAGCAGCAGCACAGGGTCGAACCAGCCCCAGCATTTT.